The sequence of this T cell receptor (beta chain) was determined in a study of T cells in localized non-small cell lung cancer. V shed 2 bases, J shed 0 bases, and the junction held 5 bases outside the gene matches. The V gene's germline CDR1 is MGHRA and CDR2 YSYEKL. This CDR3 comprises 16 residues. Generated by immunoSEQ multiplex PCR, the TCRdb table keeps only in-frame clones and is missing some. Among some 30,000 clones listed, 80% to 90% were seen once. General study points: Among the tissues sampled, uninvolved adjacent lung had the highest T cell clonality, above tumor. Within adjacent lung there appeared a median approximately 58 of the top 100 tumor clones.

A note on this clone: Its antigen is unidentified.

The starting material was peripheral blood, obtained before any cancer treatment. The receptor's source is a male donor at least 60 years old with stage III lung adenocarcinoma. The V and J genes are TRBV4-1 and TRBJ2-3; 7 bases line up with TRBD1. The CDR3 region is CASSQYRGQSTDTQYF. CDR3 DNA: TGCGCCAGCAGCCAATACCGGGGACAGAGCACAGATACGCAGTATTTT.